Included here is one T cell receptor (beta chain) sequence, with context. Method: immunoSEQ multiplex PCR; TCRdb's copy keeps in-frame clones and lacks some. The sample lists approximately 300,000 clones; 75% to 90% were seen once. This sample was taken from a study of blood T cell repertoires in COVID-19. Overall study: Sites in the United States, Italy and Spain provided acute and convalescent COVID-19 samples.

Trimming removed 1 base from V and 1 base from J, with 10 bases in between. The germline V gene has CDR1 SEHNR and CDR2 FQNEAQ (reference sequence). CDR3 size: 15 residues. Input material: PBMCs or T cells enriched from blood (not recorded which). The gene calls are TRBV7-9 and TRBJ1-2; D is uncertain. This clonotype was obtained from a woman aged 25 to 39 who had recovered from COVID-19. DNA of the CDR3: TGTGCCAGCAGCTTAGGGCGGGAGATTAACTATGGCTACACCTTC. It specifies CASSLGREINYGYTF.